The rows below give T cell receptor beta chains drawn from one sample of a study of blood T cell repertoires in COVID-19. Data came from immunoSEQ multiplex PCR; TCRdb stores just in-frame clones and leaves some out. Of 400,000 to 550,000 clones in the sample, about 85% were seen once. Sequenced sample: PBMCs or T cells enriched from blood (not recorded which). These receptors were collected from a woman between 18 and 29 years old with acute COVID-19. The CDR3 runs from the conserved cysteine through the conserved F or W. A D gene is named only where the DNA matches it firmly. Some rows have no size entry. The others give once, few or many, or a class for an expanded clone.

j_call v_call d_call clone_size cdr3_aa cdr3_nt
TRBJ2-5 TRBV19 - - CASSTGGRGETQYF TGTGCCAGTAGTACCGGTGGCCGCGGGGAGACCCAGTACTTC
TRBJ2-5 TRBV11-2 - - CASSLRFSVYQYF TGTGCCAGCAGCTTGCGGTTTTCGGTTTACCAGTACTTC
TRBJ2-5 TRBV10-3 TRBD2 - CAISESGTSGRKTQYF TGTGCCATCAGTGAGTCTGGAACTAGCGGGAGAAAGACCCAGTACTTC
TRBJ1-4 TRBV7-9 TRBD1 - CASSLGDSGNEKLFF TGTGCCAGCAGCTTAGGGGACAGCGGTAACGAAAAACTGTTTTTT
TRBJ2-7 TRBV6-5 - - CASSSTSGGEQYF TGTGCCAGCAGTTCCACCTCCGGGGGCGAGCAGTACTTC
TRBJ1-1 TRBV2 TRBD1 - CASSLDRVNTEAFF TGTGCCAGCAGTTTGGACAGGGTGAACACTGAAGCTTTCTTT
TRBJ1-1 TRBV19 - once CATTGSGTEAFF TGTGCCACCACCGGGTCCGGGACTGAAGCTTTCTTT
TRBJ2-5 TRBV11-2 TRBD2 - CASSLGRGGAAETQYF TGTGCCAGCAGCCTAGGACGCGGGGGGGCCGCAGAGACCCAGTACTTC
TRBJ2-1 TRBV11-2 - - CASSIRTQDNEQFF TGTGCCAGCAGCATACGGACACAGGACAATGAGCAGTTCTTC
TRBJ1-1 TRBV28 TRBD1 - CASRAGGGFDRREAFF TGTGCCAGCAGAGCAGGGGGCGGTTTTGATAGGCGTGAAGCTTTCTTT
TRBJ2-1 TRBV27 TRBD2 - CASRPLAGSVINEQFF TGTGCCAGCAGACCCTTAGCGGGAAGTGTAATCAATGAGCAGTTCTTC
TRBJ1-2 TRBV4-1 - - CASSQDRGGYTF TGCGCCAGCAGCCAAGATCGAGGTGGCTACACCTTC
TRBJ2-7 TRBV5-1 TRBD2 - CASSLLGTSGMASYEQYF TGCGCCAGCAGCTTGCTAGGGACTAGCGGGATGGCTTCCTACGAGCAGTACTTC
TRBJ1-1 TRBV5-4 - once CASSLDSGFMAFF TGTGCCAGCAGCCTAGACTCGGGTTTTATGGCTTTCTTT
TRBJ1-1 TRBV12-3/TRBV12-4 - - CASTEGTEAFF TGTGCCAGCACTGAGGGAACTGAAGCTTTCTTT
TRBJ2-7 TRBV5-4 TRBD1 - CASSFRDRDYYEQYF TGTGCCAGCAGCTTCCGGGACAGGGATTACTACGAGCAGTACTTC
TRBJ2-7 TRBV7-2 - - CASSLVGAIHEQYF TGTGCCAGCAGCTTAGTTGGAGCTATCCACGAGCAGTACTTC
TRBJ2-1 TRBV9 - - CASSVGGTQYEQFF TGTGCCAGCAGCGTAGGCGGGACTCAATATGAGCAGTTCTTC
TRBJ2-7 TRBV27 - - CASRITPGSAYEQYF TGTGCCAGCCGCATAACTCCGGGGTCAGCCTACGAGCAGTACTTC
TRBJ1-3 TRBV7-4 TRBD1 - CASSSGQGVNTIYF TGTGCCAGCAGCTCGGGACAGGGGGTTAACACCATATATTTT
TRBJ1-2 TRBV28 - once CASSGHQYPGYTF TGTGCCAGCAGTGGACACCAGTATCCGGGCTACACCTTC
TRBJ1-1 TRBV4-1 TRBD1 - CASSRQQGAQPEAFF TGCGCCAGCAGCCGACAACAGGGGGCCCAGCCTGAAGCTTTCTTT
TRBJ1-4 TRBV28 - - CASSFSGENEKLFF TGTGCCAGCAGTTTCAGTGGGGAGAATGAAAAACTGTTTTTT
TRBJ2-1 TRBV12-3/TRBV12-4 - - CASSLIISEQFF TGTGCCAGCAGTTTAATAATCAGTGAGCAGTTCTTC
TRBJ1-5 TRBV9 - - CASSPGKASNQPQHF TGTGCCAGCAGCCCCGGGAAAGCCAGCAATCAGCCCCAGCATTTT
TRBJ2-7 TRBV6-2/TRBV6-3 TRBD2 - CASSYSGWDYSYEQYF TGTGCCAGCAGTTACTCGGGGTGGGACTATTCGTACGAGCAGTACTTC
TRBJ1-2 TRBV28 TRBD1 once CASSLPRGTLRGYTF TGTGCCAGCAGTTTACCCAGGGGGACACTACGTGGCTACACCTTC
TRBJ2-1 TRBV5-1 TRBD2 - CASSLAAGGVNNEQFF TGCGCCAGCAGCTTGGCAGCGGGAGGGGTGAACAATGAGCAGTTCTTC
TRBJ2-7 TRBV19 - once CASSKQTDTYEQYF TGTGCCAGTAGTAAACAGACAGATACCTACGAGCAGTACTTC
TRBJ2-7 TRBV7-9 TRBD1 - CASSLGSGQGRYEQYF TGTGCCAGCAGCTTAGGTTCGGGACAGGGGCGTTACGAGCAGTACTTC
TRBJ2-7 TRBV19 TRBD2 - CASSDGLAGEYEQYF TGTGCCAGTAGTGACGGACTAGCGGGAGAGTACGAGCAGTACTTC
TRBJ2-3 TRBV18 - - CASSPNLDYSTDTQYF TGTGCCAGCTCACCGAATCTAGACTATAGCACAGATACGCAGTATTTT
TRBJ2-1 TRBV7-2 TRBD2 - CASIKREYNEQFF TGTGCCAGCATCAAGCGGGAGTACAATGAGCAGTTCTTC
TRBJ1-5 TRBV7-8 TRBD1 - CASSPTQGTGINQPQHF TGTGCCAGCAGCCCCACTCAAGGGACAGGGATCAATCAGCCCCAGCATTTT
TRBJ1-2 TRBV28 TRBD1 - CASRENTGDYGYTF TGTGCCAGCCGGGAGAATACAGGGGATTATGGCTACACCTTC
TRBJ1-1 TRBV7-9 - - CASSSLEAFF TGTGCCAGCAGCTCACTTGAAGCTTTCTTT
TRBJ1-2 TRBV29-1 - - CSSTGTFGYTF TGCAGCAGCACAGGGACATTTGGCTACACCTTC
TRBJ2-7 TRBV10-3 - - CAISVVGSYEQYF TGTGCCATCAGTGTGGTCGGTTCCTACGAGCAGTACTTC
TRBJ2-3 TRBV7-3 - - CASSPRPDAGDTQYF TGTGCCAGCAGCCCTCGGCCGGATGCAGGGGATACGCAGTATTTT
TRBJ2-7 TRBV5-1 - - CASRQGDRYEQYF TGCGCCAGCAGACAGGGAGATCGATACGAGCAGTACTTC
TRBJ1-6 TRBV15 TRBD1 - CATSRTGTGDSPLHF TGTGCCACCAGCAGAACCGGGACAGGGGATTCACCCCTCCACTTT
TRBJ1-1 TRBV19 TRBD1 - CASSMDRGFTEAFF TGTGCCAGTAGTATGGACAGGGGGTTCACTGAAGCTTTCTTT
TRBJ1-2 TRBV7-2 TRBD1 - CASSLGQGARGYTF TGTGCCAGCAGCTTAGGACAGGGGGCGCGCGGCTACACCTTC